This TCR beta chain comes out of a study of beta chain features in type 1 diabetes. Whole-study context: Regarding age, gender and cell yields, patients proved similar to healthy donors.

There are 16 residues in the CDR3. The germline V and J ends were trimmed by 5 bases and 0 bases, with 15 bases remaining between them. Germline values: CDR1 SGHRS, CDR2 YFSETQ. The whole isolated RNA underwent reverse transcription, so sequencing captured expressed TCRB transcripts. Generated by immunoSEQ multiplex PCR, the TCRdb table keeps only in-frame clones and is missing some. Found here are hundreds of thousands of clones, about an eighth of them singletons; the top ten hold 0.03% to 0.04%. A note on this clone: Its target is unknown.

Findings of the study overall: Patients and controls would be equally affected if PCR favored shorter templates. Insertion counts at VDJ junctions were lower in type 1 diabetes patients, who also showed more deletions there. Shortening that was moderate but significant affected the TCRB CDR3s of Type 1 diabetes patients in all four CD4+ subsets.

This chain links TRBV5-1 with TRBJ2-1; D is possibly TRBD1 (6 bases). The sequenced material came from naive CD4+ T cells from blood. This TCR was recovered from a man between 18 and 29 years old with type 1 diabetes. The CDR3 DNA reads as TGCGCCAGCAGTCGGGACACGGGGAGCTCCTACAATGAGCAGTTCTTC. This translates into CASSRDTGSSYNEQFF. Combining the CDR3 with reference TRBV5-1 and TRBJ2-1 gives the whole variable domain KAGVTQTPRYLIKTRGQQVTLSCSPISGHRSVSWYQQTPGQGLQFLFEYFSETQRNKGNFPGRFSGRQFSNSRSEMNVSTLELGDSALYLCASSRDTGSSYNEQFFGPGTRLTVL.